These 21 T cell receptor beta chains share one sample of origin, sequenced in a study of blood T cell repertoires in COVID-19. Sequencing used immunoSEQ multiplex PCR; TCRdb keeps in-frame clones, though not all of them. The sample shows roughly 300,000 clones, around 87% of them seen only once. Sequencing was done on a sample of PBMCs or T cells enriched from blood (not recorded which). The source is a woman aged 30 to 39 who had recovered from COVID-19.

The genes are TRBV7-9 and TRBJ2-7; 7 bases fit TRBD1. Trimming cost V 6 bases and J 6 bases; bases outside gene matches: 8. The germline gives CDR1 SEHNR, CDR2 FQNEAQ (reference sequence). The CDR3 runs 13 residues. CDR3 protein: CASSSARQGEQYF. CDR3 sequence (DNA): TGTGCCAGCAGTTCCGCGAGACAGGGCGAGCAGTACTTC.

The chain carries TRBV5-6 and TRBJ1-2, with 9 bases identical to TRBD1. CDR3 length: 14 residues. Trimming took 4 bases from V and 6 from J; bases not matched to a gene: 7. CDR1 and CDR2 (germline): SGHDT, YYEEEE. The CDR3 DNA is TGTGCCAGCAGCCTATTACAGGGGGCTAATGGCTACACCTTC. It translates to CASSLLQGANGYTF.

The CDR3 DNA follows: TGTGCCAGCAGTTACTCGGGGGACAACTCACCCCTCCACTTT. Encoded protein: CASSYSGDNSPLHF. The V gene is TRBV6-5, the J gene TRBJ1-6, with D maybe TRBD1 (6 bases). Trimming removed 0 bases from V and 10 bases from J, with 10 bases in between. CDR3 length equals 14 residues. Germline V gene sequence: CDR1 MNHEY, CDR2 SVGAGI.

The rearrangement links TRBV7-9 to TRBJ1-2; 7 bases are shared with TRBD1. With 3 bases clipped from V and 5 bases from J, the junction kept 12 bases outside the gene matches. Per germline, CDR1 SEHNR and CDR2 FQNEAQ (reference sequence). The CDR3 runs 16 residues. The CDR3 reads CASSFSGTALLYGYTF. The CDR3 nucleotides read TGTGCCAGCAGCTTCTCCGGGACAGCGCTCTTGTATGGCTACACCTTC.

This clone was detected once. This chain connects TRBV19 to TRBJ1-4, with a tentative D call TRBD1 (5 bases). Germline V CDR1 and CDR2: LNHDA, SQIVND (reference sequence). The CDR3 sequence is 12 residues long. Trimming stripped 9 bases from V and 5 bases from J, with 10 bases between. In DNA, the CDR3 is TGTGCCAGCGGAGGGGAGAATGAAAAACTGTTTTTT. This encodes CASGGENEKLFF.

The gene calls are TRBV5-4 and TRBJ1-2; 9 positions agree with TRBD1. V dropped 6 bases and J dropped 6; count of bases not matched to a gene: 9. Germline V gene data show CDR1 as SGHNT and CDR2 as YYREEE (reference sequence). This CDR3 region has 14 residues. CDR3 loop: CASTWDGTGNGYTF. The CDR3 bases are TGTGCCAGCACCTGGGATGGGACAGGGAATGGCTACACCTTC. The whole variable domain, remainder taken from reference TRBV5-4 and TRBJ1-2, is ETGVTQSPTHLIKTRGQQVTLRCSSQSGHNTVSWYQQALGQGPQFIFQYYREEENGRGNFPPRFSGLQFPNYSSELNVNALELDDSALYLCASTWDGTGNGYTFGSGTRLTVV.

The V call is TRBV7-2, the J call TRBJ1-3, with a tentative D call TRBD1 (6 bases). This CDR3 has 16 residues. The V gene lost 1 base and the J gene lost 1 base, with 11 bases spanning the gap. The germline V gene encodes CDR1 SGHTA and CDR2 FQGNSA. This chain's CDR3 is CASSLGLGGSGNTIYF. CDR3 DNA sequence: TGTGCCAGCAGCTTAGGTCTAGGGGGATCTGGAAACACCATATATTTT.

V and J are TRBV5-1 and TRBJ1-1; no clear D gene. Trimming shortened V by 0 bases and J by 2 bases, and 8 bases separated the two germline ends. CDR3 length: 14 residues. Germline lookup yields CDR1 SGHRS and CDR2 YFSETQ. The DNA for the CDR3 is TGCGCCAGCAGCTTGGGACCAGGCAACACTGAAGCTTTCTTT. Amino acids: CASSLGPGNTEAFF.

This chain's CDR3 is CATNPGPLHF. The CDR3 coding sequence is TGTGCCACGAACCCGGGGCCCCTCCACTTT. The rearrangement uses TRBV9 and TRBJ1-6; D unclear. The ends were cut back, 9 bases at V and 13 bases at J, with 11 bases in the middle. The CDR3 length is 10 residues. Germline V gives CDR1 SGDLS, CDR2 YYNGEE.

A word on this clone: This specimen includes other DNA sequences encoding the same CDR3. This chain joins TRBV4-3 and TRBJ1-2; D possibly corresponds to TRBD1 (5 bases). Germline loops: CDR1 LGHNA, CDR2 YSLEER. There are 12 residues in the CDR3. The V end lost 3 bases, the J end lost 6 bases, and 8 bases lay between the germline ends. The CDR3 loop reads CASSHSGDGYTF. CDR3 nucleotide sequence: TGCGCCAGCAGCCATTCGGGGGATGGCTACACCTTC.

Of note for this clone: The identical CDR3 is also encoded by other nucleotide sequences in the sample. The chain employs TRBV9 and TRBJ1-2; 8 bases map to TRBD1. V was clipped by 0 bases and J by 2 bases; unmatched bases: 0. CDR1 SGDLS and CDR2 YYNGEE come from the germline V gene. The CDR3 covers 14 residues. The CDR3 DNA sequence: TGTGCCAGCAGCGTAGGACAGGGGAACTATGGCTACACCTTC. Translating gives CASSVGQGNYGYTF. The full variable domain, rest sourced from reference TRBV9 and TRBJ1-2, is DSGVTQTPKHLITATGQRVTLRCSPRSGDLSVYWYQQSLDQGLQFLIQYYNGEERAKGNILERFSAQQFPDLHSELNLSSLELGDSALYFCASSVGQGNYGYTFGSGTRLTVV.

V usage is TRBV3-1 (or the pseudogene TRBV3-2) and J usage is TRBJ2-5, with 14 bases matching TRBD2. The CDR3 spans 20 residues. Losses at the gene ends were 5 bases for V and 5 bases for J; bases not matched to a gene: 19. Germline V lookup: CDR1 LGHDT, CDR2 YNNKEL (reference sequence). In DNA, the CDR3 is TGTGCCAGCAGCACCCTCGTGGGGAGGCCGACTAGCGGGGGGGCGGAGACCCAGTACTTC. Translating gives CASSTLVGRPTSGGAETQYF.

V gene TRBV6-1 combines with J gene TRBJ1-1; D unclear. The CDR3 length is 18 residues. Trimming left V 4 bases short and J 1 base short, with 22 bases between. From germline, CDR1 is MNHNS and CDR2 SASEGT. CDR3 loop: CASSVALGSGAANTEAFF. The CDR3 DNA follows: TGTGCCAGCAGTGTTGCTCTGGGTTCGGGAGCTGCGAACACTGAAGCTTTCTTT.

The chain links TRBV7-3 to TRBJ1-6; weak D call: TRBD1 (5 bases). The CDR3 has 14 residues. The germline V gene encodes CDR1 SGHTA and CDR2 FQGTGA. Trimming left V 5 bases short and J 9 bases short, with 14 bases between. The CDR3: CASSLQGRGSPLHF. The CDR3 coding sequence is TGTGCCAGCAGCCTCCAGGGTAGAGGTTCACCCCTCCACTTT.

This clone was found a few times. The V and J genes are TRBV20-1 and TRBJ1-1; D might be TRBD1 (5 bases). V shed 6 bases and J shed 11 bases, with 16 bases lying between them. Germline lookup yields CDR1 DFQATT and CDR2 SNEGSKA (reference sequence). The CDR3 has 11 amino acids. CDR3 DNA: TGCAGTGCCCAGGCGGGGGTTCGGGCTTTCTTT. Translating it yields CSAQAGVRAFF.

This chain connects TRBV11-2 to TRBJ2-1; the D gene is possibly TRBD1 (5 bases). Trimming shortened V by 5 bases and J by 8 bases, and 22 bases separated the two germline ends. This CDR3 is 16 amino acids long. Per the germline V gene, CDR1 is SGHAT and CDR2 is FQNNGV. CDR3 sequence (DNA): TGTGCCAGCAGCCACTTAAGGGGCAGGGTAGGCGATGAGCAGTTCTTC. The encoded protein is CASSHLRGRVGDEQFF.

This sequence joins TRBV7-9 and TRBJ1-2; D uncertain. The CDR3 totals 14 residues. V was pared by 5 bases and J by 8 bases, with 18 bases between. CDR1 and CDR2 from the germline V gene are SEHNR and FQNEAQ (reference sequence). The CDR3 DNA reads TGTGCCAGCAGCCCCGGAGATAGGGCGGGCGGCTACACCTTC. As protein: CASSPGDRAGGYTF.

The V gene is TRBV19, the J gene TRBJ1-1, with D uncertain. CDR3 length equals 16 residues. Deletions cut 3 bases from V and 1 base from J, with 15 bases between. CDR1 is LNHDA, CDR2 SQIVND, per germline (reference sequence). CDR3: CASSISGYRRNTEAFF. CDR3 DNA sequence: TGTGCCAGTAGTATCTCGGGTTATCGACGGAACACTGAAGCTTTCTTT.

The chain joins TRBV7-2 to TRBJ1-2; no clear D. The CDR3 covers 13 residues. V lost 0 bases to trimming and J lost 5 bases, with 7 bases between them. Germline loops: CDR1 SGHTA, CDR2 FQGNSA. The CDR3 DNA reads as TGTGCCAGCAGCTTAGCCTCGCGGTATGGCTACACCTTC. The encoded protein is CASSLASRYGYTF.

V and J are TRBV19 and TRBJ1-1; the D is unclear. The CDR3 has 13 residues. Germline loops: CDR1 LNHDA, CDR2 SQIVND (reference sequence). Deletions cut 5 bases from V and 1 base from J, with 8 bases between. In DNA, the CDR3 is TGTGCCAGTAGTCCGCAGCGGAACACTGAAGCTTTCTTT. This translates into CASSPQRNTEAFF.

This chain joins TRBV15 and TRBJ2-7; TRBD1 is a possible D gene (5 bases). Germline loops: CDR1 LNHNV, CDR2 YYDKDF (reference sequence). The CDR3 is 14 amino acids. Deletions cut 4 bases from V and 7 bases from J, with 17 bases between. In DNA, the CDR3 is TGTGCCACCAGCAACTCCAGGGCTGGGAAAGAGCAGTACTTC. It codes for CATSNSRAGKEQYF.